This T cell receptor beta chain stems from a study of human T cells and chemical hapten exposure. TCRdb reprocessed the RACE reads via MiXCR and lists one record per CDR3 protein. The table has 85,000 to 100,000 distinct CDR3 sequences, around 25% seen once. Germline assignment: CDR1 SGHRS and CDR2 YFSETQ. Trimming at V came to 4 bases and at J to 3 bases, leaving 12 bases not matched to a gene. The CDR3 spans 17 residues. This clonotype showed up just a few times. Regarding time point: patch test 3, about 24 weeks after DPC sensitization. Treatment described: therapeutic diphenylcyclopropenone sensitization with weekly scalp DPC. The study extracted total RNA from unfractionated whole blood.

The receptor's source is a man in his forties or fifties with alopecia areata. Some clones in this sample may be carry-over from other donors' samples. The rearrangement joins TRBV5-1 to TRBJ2-3; TRBD2 aligns across 9 bases. This sample comprised whole blood, obtained in connection with sensitization to the hapten diphenylcyclopropenone (DPC). The CDR3 region is CASSTYWREGPTDTQYF. The CDR3, as DNA: TGCGCCAGCAGCACCTACTGGCGGGAGGGCCCTACAGATACGCAGTATTTT.